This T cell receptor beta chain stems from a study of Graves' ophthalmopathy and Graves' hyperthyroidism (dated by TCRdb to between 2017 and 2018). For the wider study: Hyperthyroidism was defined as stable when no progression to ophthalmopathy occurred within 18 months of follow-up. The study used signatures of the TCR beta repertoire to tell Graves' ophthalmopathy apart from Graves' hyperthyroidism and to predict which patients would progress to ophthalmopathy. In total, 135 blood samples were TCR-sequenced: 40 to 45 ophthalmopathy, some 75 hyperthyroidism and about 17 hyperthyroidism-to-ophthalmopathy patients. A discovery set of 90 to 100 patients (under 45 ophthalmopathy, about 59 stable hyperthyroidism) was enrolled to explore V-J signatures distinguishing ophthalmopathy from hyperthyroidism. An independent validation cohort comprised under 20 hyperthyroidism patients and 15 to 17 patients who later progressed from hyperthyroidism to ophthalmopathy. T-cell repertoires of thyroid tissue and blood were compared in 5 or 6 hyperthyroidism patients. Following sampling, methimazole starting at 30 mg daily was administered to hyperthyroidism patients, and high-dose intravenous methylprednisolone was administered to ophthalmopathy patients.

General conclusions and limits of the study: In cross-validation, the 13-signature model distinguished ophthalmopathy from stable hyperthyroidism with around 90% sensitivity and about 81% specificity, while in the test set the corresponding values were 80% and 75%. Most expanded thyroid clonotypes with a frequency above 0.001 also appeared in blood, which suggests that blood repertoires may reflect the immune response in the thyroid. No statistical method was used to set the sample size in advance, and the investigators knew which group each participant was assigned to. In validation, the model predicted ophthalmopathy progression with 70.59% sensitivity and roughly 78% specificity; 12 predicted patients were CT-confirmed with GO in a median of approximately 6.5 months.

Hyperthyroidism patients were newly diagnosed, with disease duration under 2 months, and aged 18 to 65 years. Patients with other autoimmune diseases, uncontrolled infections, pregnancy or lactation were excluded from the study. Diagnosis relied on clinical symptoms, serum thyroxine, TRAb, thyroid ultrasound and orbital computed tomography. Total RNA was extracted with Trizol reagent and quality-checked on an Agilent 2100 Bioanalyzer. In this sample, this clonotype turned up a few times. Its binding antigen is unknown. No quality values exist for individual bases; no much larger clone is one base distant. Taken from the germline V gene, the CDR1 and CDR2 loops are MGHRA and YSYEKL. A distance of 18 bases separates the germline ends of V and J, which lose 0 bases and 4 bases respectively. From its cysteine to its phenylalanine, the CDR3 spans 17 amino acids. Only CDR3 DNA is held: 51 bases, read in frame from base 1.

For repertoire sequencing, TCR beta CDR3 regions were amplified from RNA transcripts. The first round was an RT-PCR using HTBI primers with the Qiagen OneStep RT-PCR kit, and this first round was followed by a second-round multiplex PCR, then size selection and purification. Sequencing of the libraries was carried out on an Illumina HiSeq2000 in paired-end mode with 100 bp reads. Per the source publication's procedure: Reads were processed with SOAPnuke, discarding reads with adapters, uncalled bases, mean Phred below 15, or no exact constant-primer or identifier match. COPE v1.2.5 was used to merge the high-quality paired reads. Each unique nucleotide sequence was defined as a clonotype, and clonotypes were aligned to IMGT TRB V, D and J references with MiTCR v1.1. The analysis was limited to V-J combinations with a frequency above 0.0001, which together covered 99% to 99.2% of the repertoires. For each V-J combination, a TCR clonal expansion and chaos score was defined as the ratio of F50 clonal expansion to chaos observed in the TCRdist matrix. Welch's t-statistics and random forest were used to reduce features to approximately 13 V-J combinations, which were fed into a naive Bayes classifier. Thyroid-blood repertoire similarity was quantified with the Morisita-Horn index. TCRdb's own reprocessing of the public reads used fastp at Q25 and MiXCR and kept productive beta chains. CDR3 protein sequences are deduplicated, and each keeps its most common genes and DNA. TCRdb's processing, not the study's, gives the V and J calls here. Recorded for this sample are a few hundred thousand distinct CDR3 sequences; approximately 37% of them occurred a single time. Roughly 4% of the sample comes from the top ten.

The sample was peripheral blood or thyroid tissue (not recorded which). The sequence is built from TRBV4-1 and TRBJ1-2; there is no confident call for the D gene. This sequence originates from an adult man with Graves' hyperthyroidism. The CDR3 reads CASSQDLSSAASYGYTF. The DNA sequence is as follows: TGCGCCAGCAGCCAAGATCTCAGCTCAGCGGCTAGCTATGGCTACACCTTC.